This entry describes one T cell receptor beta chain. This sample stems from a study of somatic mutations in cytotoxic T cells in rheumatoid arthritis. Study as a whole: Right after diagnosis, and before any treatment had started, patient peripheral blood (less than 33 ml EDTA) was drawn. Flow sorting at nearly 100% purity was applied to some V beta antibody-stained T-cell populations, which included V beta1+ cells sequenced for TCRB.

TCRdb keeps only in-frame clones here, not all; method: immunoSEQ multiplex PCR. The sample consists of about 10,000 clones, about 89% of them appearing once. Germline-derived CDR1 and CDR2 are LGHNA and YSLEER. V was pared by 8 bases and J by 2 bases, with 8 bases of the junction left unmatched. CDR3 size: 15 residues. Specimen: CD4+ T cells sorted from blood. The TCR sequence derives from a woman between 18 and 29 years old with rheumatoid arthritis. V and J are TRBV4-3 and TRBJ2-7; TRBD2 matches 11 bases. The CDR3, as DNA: TGCGCCAGCTCCGAAACTAGCGGGAGAACCTACGAGCAGTACTTC. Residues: CASSETSGRTYEQYF.